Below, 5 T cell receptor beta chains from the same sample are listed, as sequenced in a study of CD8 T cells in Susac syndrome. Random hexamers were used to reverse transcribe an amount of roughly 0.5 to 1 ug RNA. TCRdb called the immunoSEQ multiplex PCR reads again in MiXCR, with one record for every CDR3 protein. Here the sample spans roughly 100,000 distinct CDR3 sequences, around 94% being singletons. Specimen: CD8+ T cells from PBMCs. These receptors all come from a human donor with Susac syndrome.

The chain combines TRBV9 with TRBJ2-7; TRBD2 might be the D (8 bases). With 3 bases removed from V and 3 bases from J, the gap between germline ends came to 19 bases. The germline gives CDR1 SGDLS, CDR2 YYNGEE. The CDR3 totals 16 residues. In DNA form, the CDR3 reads TGTGCCAGCAGCGCGGGAGGGCTGCAGGGGGGCTACGAGCAGTACTTC. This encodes CASSAGGLQGGYEQYF. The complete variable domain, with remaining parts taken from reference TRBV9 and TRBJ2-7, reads DSGVTQTPKHLITATGQRVTLRCSPRSGDLSVYWYQQSLDQGLQFLIQYYNGEERAKGNILERFSAQQFPDLHSELNLSSLELGDSALYFCASSAGGLQGGYEQYFGPGTRLTVT.

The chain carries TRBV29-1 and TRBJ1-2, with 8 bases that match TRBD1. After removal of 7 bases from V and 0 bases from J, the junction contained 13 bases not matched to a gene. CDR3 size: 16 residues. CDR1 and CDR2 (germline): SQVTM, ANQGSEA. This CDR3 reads CSAPVTGAQANYGYTF. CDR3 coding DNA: TGCAGCGCCCCTGTGACAGGGGCGCAAGCTAACTATGGCTACACCTTC.

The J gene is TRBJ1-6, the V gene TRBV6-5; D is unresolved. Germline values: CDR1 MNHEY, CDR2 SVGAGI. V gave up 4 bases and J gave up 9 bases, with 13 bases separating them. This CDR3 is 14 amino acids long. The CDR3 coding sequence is TGTGCCAGCAGTTCCCCCTCAATGGGTTCACCCCTCCACTTT. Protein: CASSSPSMGSPLHF.

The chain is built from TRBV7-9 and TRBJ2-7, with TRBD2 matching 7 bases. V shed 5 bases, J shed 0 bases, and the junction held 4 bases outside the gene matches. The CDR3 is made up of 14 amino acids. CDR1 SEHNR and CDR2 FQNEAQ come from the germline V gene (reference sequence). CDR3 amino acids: CASSPRDYSYEQYF. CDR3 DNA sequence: TGTGCCAGCAGCCCCCGGGACTACTCCTACGAGCAGTACTTC.

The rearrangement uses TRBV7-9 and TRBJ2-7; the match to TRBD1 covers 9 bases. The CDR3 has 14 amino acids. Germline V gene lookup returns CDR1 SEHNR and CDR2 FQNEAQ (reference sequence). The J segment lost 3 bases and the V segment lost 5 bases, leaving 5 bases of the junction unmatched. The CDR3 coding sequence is TGTGCCAGCAGCCCCCGACAGGGGGACTACGAGCAGTACTTC. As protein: CASSPRQGDYEQYF.